Each of the 15 T cell receptor beta chains below was sequenced from the same sample in a study of CD8 T cell repertoires and HIV-1 epitope variants (dated by TCRdb to 2020 to 2022). Library preparation was by the immunoSEQ multiplex PCR assay. The source is immuneACCESS, and TCRdb retained only in-frame sequences with V and J called. Part of the clones is not carried over; for the studies checked, unresolved V genes explain less than half of this, and the remainder is unexplained. Within this sample are thousands of clones, with around 63% of them counted one time only. In total, the top ten clones hold around 41% of the sample. These receptors have no identified antigens. Sequenced material: cultured CD8+ T cells derived from PBMCs. These receptors all stem from a male donor with HIV.

V gene TRBV2 combines with J gene TRBJ2-2; TRBD2 might be the D (5 bases). V was clipped by 4 bases and J by 4 bases, with 13 bases between them. The V gene's germline CDR1 is SNHLY and CDR2 FYNNEI. The CDR3 consists of 15 residues. The CDR3 DNA reads as TGTGCCAGCAGTGTCGCCCCTGCGGGCACCGGGGAGCTGTTTTTT. Residues: CASSVAPAGTGELFF.

V is TRBV6-1 and J is TRBJ2-7; D is possibly TRBD1 (6 bases). Germline V gene data show CDR1 as MNHNS and CDR2 as SASEGT. The CDR3 is made up of 17 amino acids. Trimming took off 4 bases at V and 0 bases at J, with 19 bases between the two ends. CDR3 DNA sequence: TGTGCCAGCAGTGTAACCGGGACAACCCAGACCTCCTACGAGCAGTACTTC. It codes for CASSVTGTTQTSYEQYF.

V and J are TRBV7-9 and TRBJ2-6; 8 nucleotides match TRBD2. Trimming took 3 bases from V and 1 from J; bases not matched to a gene: 2. The CDR3 is 16 residues long. Germline CDR1 reads SEHNR; CDR2 reads FQNEAQ (reference sequence). For the CDR3, the DNA is TGTGCCAGCAGCTTGAGCGGGGGATCTGGGGCCAACGTCCTGACTTTC. Amino acids: CASSLSGGSGANVLTF.

This clone showed up just once. V usage is TRBV5-1 and J usage is TRBJ2-2; D is tentatively TRBD1 or TRBD2 (5 bases each). V shed 2 bases and J shed 6 bases, with 29 bases lying between them. The CDR3 totals 20 residues. Germline V lookup: CDR1 SGHRS, CDR2 YFSETQ. The CDR3 nucleotides read TGCGCCAGCAGCTTCCTTCAGGTTTTCAGGGAACCAGGACTTGCCGGGGAGCTGTTTTTT. This sequence encodes CASSFLQVFREPGLAGELFF.

The CDR3 spells CAITLDGNTEAFF. The CDR3 DNA reads as TGTGCCATCACTTTGGACGGAAACACTGAAGCTTTCTTT. The J gene is TRBJ1-1, the V gene TRBV10-3, with D unresolved. Trimming removed 7 bases from V and 2 bases from J, with 11 bases in between. This CDR3 comprises 13 residues. Germline values: CDR1 ENHRY, CDR2 SYGVKD.

The V and J genes are TRBV30 and TRBJ1-5, with 8 positions matching TRBD1. The germline CDR1 and CDR2 sequences are GTSNPN and SVGIG (reference sequence). The CDR3 spans 15 residues. Trimming cost V 7 bases and J 0 bases; bases outside gene matches: 8. The CDR3 DNA is TGTGCCTCCGGGACAGGTTTTCATAGCAATCAGCCCCAGCATTTT. This codes for CASGTGFHSNQPQHF. The whole variable domain, remainder taken from reference TRBV30 and TRBJ1-5, is SQTIHQWPATLVQPVGSPLSLECTVEGTSNPNLYWYRQAAGRGLQLLFYSVGIGQISSEVPQNLSASRPQDRQFILSSKKLLLSDSGFYLCASGTGFHSNQPQHFGDGTRLSIL.

The chain employs TRBV4-1 and TRBJ2-3; 11 nucleotides line up with TRBD1. The CDR3 loop spans 17 amino acids. Germline CDR1 reads MGHRA; CDR2 reads YSYEKL. V dropped 0 bases and J dropped 2; count of bases not matched to a gene: 4. The CDR3 sequence is CASSQEGDRGYTDTQYF. The CDR3 coding sequence is TGCGCCAGCAGCCAAGAGGGGGACAGGGGGTACACAGATACGCAGTATTTT.

The chain carries TRBV18 and TRBJ1-1; D is ambiguous. CDR3 size: 17 residues. Trimming removed 3 bases at V and 6 bases at J, with 23 bases between. CDR1 and CDR2 (germline): KGHSH, LQKENI. The CDR3 sequence: CASSPNLRAAGGSEAFF. For the CDR3, the DNA is TGTGCCAGCTCACCGAACCTAAGGGCCGCCGGAGGATCTGAAGCTTTCTTT.

This chain uses TRBV6-4 with TRBJ1-1; 8 nucleotides align to TRBD1. The length of the CDR3 is 14 residues. The trim removed 10 bases at V and 2 bases at J, leaving 9 bases unmatched. Germline CDR1 and CDR2: MRHNA and SNTAGT. Written as DNA, the CDR3 is TGTGCCACCGTTAGGGACAGGATCAACACTGAAGCTTTCTTT. Amino acid sequence: CATVRDRINTEAFF.

The gene calls are TRBV15 and TRBJ1-4; 10 bases are a match to TRBD1. The CDR3 is 15 amino acids. V gave up 1 base and J gave up 7 bases; unmatched junction bases: 3. Germline values: CDR1 LNHNV, CDR2 YYDKDF (reference sequence). The chain's CDR3 is CATSRGGQGGEKLFF. The DNA for the CDR3 is TGTGCCACCAGCAGAGGAGGACAGGGGGGTGAAAAACTGTTTTTT.

The rearrangement links TRBV19 to TRBJ1-1, with unresolved D. Germline assignment: CDR1 LNHDA and CDR2 SQIVND (reference sequence). This CDR3 is 15 amino acids long. Between the trimmed V and J ends, which lost 2 bases and 1 base, there was a span of 11 bases. The DNA for the CDR3 is TGTGCCAGTAGTATAACGTCTGCAGGGAACACTGAAGCTTTCTTT. This translates into CASSITSAGNTEAFF. Drawing the rest from reference TRBV19 and TRBJ1-1, the complete variable domain is DGGITQSPKYLFRKEGQNVTLSCEQNLNHDAMYWYRQDPGQGLRLIYYSQIVNDFQKGDIAEGYSVSREKKESFPLTVTSAQKNPTAFYLCASSITSAGNTEAFFGQGTRLTVV.

V gene TRBV6-6 combines with J gene TRBJ2-1; no clear D gene. Germline CDR1 reads MNHNY; CDR2 reads SVGAGI (reference sequence). CDR3 size: 11 residues. Trimming stripped 7 bases from V and 5 bases from J, with 6 bases between. The CDR3 reads CASNYNNEQFF. For the CDR3, the DNA is TGTGCCAGCAACTATAACAATGAGCAGTTCTTC.

CDR3 residues: CASSQDPKAGPYGYTF. CDR3 coding DNA: TGTGCCAGCAGCCAAGATCCCAAGGCAGGGCCATATGGCTACACCTTC. The chain is built from TRBV4-2 and TRBJ1-2; tentative D call: TRBD1 (5 bases). The germline CDR1 and CDR2 sequences are LGHNA and YNFKEQ. CDR3 length equals 16 residues. Trimming shortened V by 0 bases and J by 5 bases, and 16 bases separated the two germline ends.

The V gene is TRBV29-1, the J gene TRBJ1-1, with D possibly matching TRBD1 (5 bases). The ends were cut back, 2 bases at V and 3 bases at J, with 10 bases in the middle. The CDR3 runs to 13 residues. Germline V gives CDR1 SQVTM, CDR2 ANQGSEA. The CDR3 here is CSVEYKGHTEAFF. The CDR3 DNA follows: TGCAGCGTTGAATATAAGGGGCACACTGAAGCTTTCTTT.

This clone has just one count. The chain carries TRBV28 and TRBJ1-1, with 8 bases aligning to TRBD1. This CDR3 region has 13 residues. Trimming took 4 bases from V and 5 from J; bases not matched to a gene: 3. Germline CDR1 is MDHEN and CDR2 is SYDVKM. The CDR3 DNA reads as TGTGCCAGCAGTTATACAGGGGGTACTGAAGCTTTCTTT. This gives the protein CASSYTGGTEAFF.